This T cell receptor (beta chain) is drawn from a study of T cells after yellow fever vaccination. Details on this clonotype: One junction end does not reproduce the germline sequence, and a read error may be involved.

MiXCR, applied by TCRdb to the 5' RACE reads, yields one record per CDR3 protein. The sample lists under 600,000 distinct CDR3 sequences, 20% to 25% occurring once. The V gene's germline CDR1 is MNHEY and CDR2 SVGEGT. The CDR3 length is 14 residues. This clonotype was obtained from a man aged 18 to 30 who received the YFV17D yellow fever vaccine. The sample consisted of PBMCs, taken about 21 days after the first yellow fever vaccination. The V call is TRBV6-2 or TRBV6-3, the J call TRBJ2-2, with a possible D match to TRBD2 (6 bases). CDR3 amino acids: CASSYTGTTGGLFF. CDR3 nucleotide sequence: TGTGCCAGCAGTTATACTGGAACCACCGGGGGGCTGTTTTTT.